This T cell receptor beta chain appears in the sequencing data of a study of beta chain features in type 1 diabetes. Study overall: Summed over all samples, the examined sorted cells came to roughly 110 million.

The CDR3 length is 14 residues. The germline V gene encodes CDR1 SGHNT and CDR2 YYREEE (reference sequence). V shed 4 bases, J shed 3 bases, and the junction held 1 base outside the gene matches. For this clone: Its specificity is not known.

The investigators reverse transcribed all of the isolated RNA, so they sequenced expressed TCRB transcripts. The method was immunoSEQ multiplex PCR; TCRdb's version includes in-frame clones alone and lacks a portion of them. This sample yields 300,000 to 450,000 clones, of which 15% to 20% are seen a single time; approximately 0.041% belongs to the top ten. Study-wide findings and caveats: The similarity of naive, central memory and Treg TCRB repertoires appeared greater among patients than among healthy donors. Whether TCRB rearrangement is influenced by HLA type was left unresolved in this analysis. In all four CD4+ subsets, TCRB CDR3 length was significantly, moderately reduced in type 1 diabetes.

V and J are TRBV5-4 and TRBJ2-1; 10 nucleotides align to TRBD1. The source of this sequence is a woman aged 18-30 years in good health. The sequenced sample consisted of naive CD4+ T cells from blood. In DNA form, the CDR3 reads TGTGCCAGCAGCAGGACAGGGGGCTACAATGAGCAGTTCTTC. Residues: CASSRTGGYNEQFF.